This T cell receptor beta chain was profiled in a study of neurological immune-mediated disorders. Points from the study as a whole: No CDR3 amino acid sequences were shared by expanded clones across subjects, suggesting private repertoires in all groups. It was HTLV-1-associated myelopathy that showed the most TCR clonal expansion, while multiple sclerosis showed the least, falling below healthy controls.

MiXCR, run by TCRdb on the 5' RACE reads, gives a single entry per CDR3 protein. The top ten hold 1.5% to 2% of the sample, which has 45,000 to 60,000 distinct CDR3 sequences, 3.6% seen once. This clonotype was counted at least ten times. Antigen unknown. V was pared by 2 bases and J by 3 bases, with 2 bases of the junction left unmatched. There are 15 residues in the CDR3. The clonotype was recovered from a man aged 25 to 40 with multiple sclerosis. Sequencing input: PBMCs. V gene TRBV12-3 or TRBV12-4 combines with J gene TRBJ2-3; the match to TRBD2 covers 10 bases. CDR3 protein: CASSLSSGGTDTQYF. The DNA of the CDR3 is TGTGCCAGCAGTTTATCTAGCGGGGGTACAGATACGCAGTATTTT.